The following is a T cell receptor (beta chain) sequence with its context. Its specificity is unknown. This CDR3 has 14 amino acids. The V end lost 2 bases, the J end lost 6 bases, and 14 bases lay between the germline ends. Germline V gene lookup returns CDR1 MNHNS and CDR2 SASEGT. Sequencing used immunoSEQ multiplex PCR; TCRdb keeps in-frame clones, though not all of them. The sample lists 95,000 to 150,000 clones, more than 85% occurring once. The data are from a study of T cell responses to AZD1222 COVID-19 vaccine. Study results and limitations: Spike-specific TCR breadth rose after two AZD1222 doses, and depth rose as well. Researchers report vaccine-associated CD4 TCRs spanning spike, with dominance at 160-218 and 743-854.

The source is an adult in good health. The rearrangement joins TRBV6-1 to TRBJ2-7; D gene unclear. Source: peripheral blood, taken on day 0 of AZD1222 vaccination. The CDR3 nucleotides are TGTGCCAGCAGTGAATCCCTCTCTTCGCCCGAGCAGTACTTC. This sequence encodes CASSESLSSPEQYF.